This T cell receptor beta chain was recovered during a study of regulatory T cells in long-lasting Graves disease. Overall study context: Recently diagnosed Graves' patients had received antithyroid drugs for under 3 months. Study-wide results and limits: The study found TRBV28, TRBJ1-2 and TRBJ2-5 favored in persistent disease. Those with persistent Graves' had less TCR diversity than newly diagnosed patients.

Investigators prepared the TCR beta libraries by applying iRepertoire HTBI primers and Arm-PCR of CDR3 regions. Using its own MiXCR run on the multiplex PCR reads, TCRdb lists one record per CDR3 protein. The data contain fewer than 350,000 distinct CDR3 sequences, about a sixth of them singletons. Time point denoted: newly diagnosed GD, antithyroid drugs for less than 3 months. Extracted PBMC RNA gave rise to the TCR library. The guidelines of the American Thyroid Association were the basis for diagnosing Graves' disease. Germline loops: CDR1 LGHDT, CDR2 YNNKEL (reference sequence). With 1 base clipped from V and 2 bases from J, the junction kept 3 bases outside the gene matches. The CDR3 is 15 residues long. This clonotype turned up a few times. The antigen is undetermined.

Sequenced here: peripheral blood mononuclear cells (PBMCs), sampled at new diagnosis, from a patient treated with antithyroid drugs. The J gene is TRBJ1-1, the V gene TRBV3-1, with 8 bases matching TRBD1. The source of this sequence is a female donor with Graves disease. The DNA for the CDR3 is TGTGCCAGCAGCCAAGGAGGACAGGGCAACACTGAAGCTTTCTTT. Encoded protein: CASSQGGQGNTEAFF.